The entry below gives a single T cell receptor (beta chain) sequence along with its context. Between the trimmed V and J ends, which lost 4 bases and 2 bases, there was a span of 25 bases. The CDR3 length is 18 residues. Germline CDR1 SGHRS, CDR2 YFSETQ. These data belong to a study of blood T cells in healthy people across ages. With a J-beta primer mix and a sample-barcoded 5' primer, a second PCR ran about 6 to 11 cycles. CDR3-containing paired-end reads numbering at least 2.5 million came from each sample. From the 5' RACE reads, TCRdb called clonotypes with MiXCR, one entry per CDR3 protein. The sample records over a million distinct CDR3 sequences, roughly 45% being singletons.

The genes are TRBV5-1 and TRBJ2-7; tentative D call: TRBD2 (6 bases). The source material was blood. The TCR comes from a woman aged 55-69 years in good health. The CDR3, as DNA: TGCGCCAGCAGCCCCGAACCTATCAGCGGGTTCCCGACCTACGAGCAGTACTTC. Translating it yields CASSPEPISGFPTYEQYF.